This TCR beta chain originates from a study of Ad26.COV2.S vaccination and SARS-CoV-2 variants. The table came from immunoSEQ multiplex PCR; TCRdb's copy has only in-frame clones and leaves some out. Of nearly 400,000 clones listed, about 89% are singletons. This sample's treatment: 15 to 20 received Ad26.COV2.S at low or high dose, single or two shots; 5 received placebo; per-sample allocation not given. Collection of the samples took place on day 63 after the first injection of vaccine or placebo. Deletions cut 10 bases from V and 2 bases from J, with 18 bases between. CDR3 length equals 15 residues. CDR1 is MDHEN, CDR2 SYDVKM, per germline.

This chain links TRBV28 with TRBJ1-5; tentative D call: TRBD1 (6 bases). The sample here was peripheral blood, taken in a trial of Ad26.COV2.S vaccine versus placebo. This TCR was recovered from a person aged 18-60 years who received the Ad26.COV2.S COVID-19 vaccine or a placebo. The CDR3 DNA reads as TGTGCCATCACTGGGAGGGGGGGCGGCAATCAGCCCCAGCATTTT. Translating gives CAITGRGGGNQPQHF.